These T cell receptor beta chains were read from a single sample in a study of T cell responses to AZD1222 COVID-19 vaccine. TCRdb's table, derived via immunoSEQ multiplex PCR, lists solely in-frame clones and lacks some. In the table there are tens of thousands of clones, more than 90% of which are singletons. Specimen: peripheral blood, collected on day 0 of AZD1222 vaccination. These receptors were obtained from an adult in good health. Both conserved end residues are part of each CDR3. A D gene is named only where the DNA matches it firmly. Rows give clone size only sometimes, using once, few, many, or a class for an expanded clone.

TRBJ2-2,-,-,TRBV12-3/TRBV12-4,TGTGCCAGCAGTTTAATTATCGACGGGGAGCTGTTTTTT,CASSLIIDGELFF
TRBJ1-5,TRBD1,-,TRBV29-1,TGCAGCGCCCTCTCCGGGACAGGGCCCGATCAGCCCCAGCATTTT,CSALSGTGPDQPQHF
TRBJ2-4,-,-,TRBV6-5,TGTGCCAGCATTGGGGCCACCTCCGCCAAAAACATTCAGTACTTC,CASIGATSAKNIQYF
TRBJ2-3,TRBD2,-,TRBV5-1,TGCGCCAGCAGCGCAGCGGGGGGTAAAGCAGATACGCAGTATTTT,CASSAAGGKADTQYF
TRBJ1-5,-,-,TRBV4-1,TGCGCCAGCAGCCAAGATGGAACGGGGGGGTATAGCAATCAGCCCCAGCATTTT,CASSQDGTGGYSNQPQHF
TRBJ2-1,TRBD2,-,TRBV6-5,TGTGCCAGCACTGCTAGCGGGAGGGCCGGTGAGCAGTTCTTC,CASTASGRAGEQFF
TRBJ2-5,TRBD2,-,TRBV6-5,TGTGCCACTACCTTAGGGGCTAGCGGGGGAGAGACCCAGTACTTC,CATTLGASGGETQYF
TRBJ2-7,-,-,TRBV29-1,TGCAGCGTTGGGAGTTTGGGCAGCTCCTACGAGCAGTACTTC,CSVGSLGSSYEQYF
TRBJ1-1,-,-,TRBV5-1,TGCGCCAGCAGTTGGCCTGGACGCGAGACCGAAGCTTTCTTT,CASSWPGRETEAFF
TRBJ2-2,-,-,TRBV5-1,TGCGCCAGCAAACGCGAATCGAACACCGGGGAGCTGTTTTTT,CASKRESNTGELFF
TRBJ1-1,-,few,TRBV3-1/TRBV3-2,TGTGCCAGCAGCCAAGTAGCGGGGGCGCTTAAGGAAGCTTTCTTT,CASSQVAGALKEAFF
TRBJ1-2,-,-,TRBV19,TGTGCCACACGGGGGGCAGGGCGAGGCTATGGCTACACCTTC,CATRGAGRGYGYTF
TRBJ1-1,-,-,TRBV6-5,TGTGCCAGTGGTAGGGCAGGGTTAACTGAAGCTTTCTTT,CASGRAGLTEAFF
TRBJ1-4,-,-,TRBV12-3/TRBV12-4,TGTGCCAGCAAACCCACAATAAATGAAAAACTGTTTTTT,CASKPTINEKLFF
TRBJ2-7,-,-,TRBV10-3,TGTGCCACAAAAGGAGGAGGCATTGAAGTGTACGAGCAGTACTTC,CATKGGGIEVYEQYF
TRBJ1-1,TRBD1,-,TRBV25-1,TGTGCCAGCCGATCAGGGGGCAGGGGGAACACTGAAGCTTTCTTT,CASRSGGRGNTEAFF
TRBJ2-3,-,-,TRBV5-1,TGCGCCAGCAGCTCGCCGCAGGGGACTTCTAGCACAGATACGCAGTATTTT,CASSSPQGTSSTDTQYF
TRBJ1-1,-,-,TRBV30,TGTGCCTGGAGTAAAACAGGGAGTATGAACACTGAAGCTTTCTTT,CAWSKTGSMNTEAFF
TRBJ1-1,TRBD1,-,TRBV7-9,TGTGCCAGCAGTCGTCTGGGGACAGGGAACACTGAAGCTTTCTTT,CASSRLGTGNTEAFF
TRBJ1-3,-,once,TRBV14,TGTGCCAGCAGCCAACAGAGCTCTGGAAACACCATATATTTT,CASSQQSSGNTIYF
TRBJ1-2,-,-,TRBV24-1,TGTGCCACCAGTGATTACGGGTATGGCTACACCTTC,CATSDYGYGYTF
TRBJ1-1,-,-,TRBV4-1,TGCGCCAGCAGCCACGCAGGGGCAACTGAAGCTTTCTTT,CASSHAGATEAFF
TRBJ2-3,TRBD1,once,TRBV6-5,TGTGCCAGCAGTTACTCCCGGACAGGGATCACAGATACGCAGTATTTT,CASSYSRTGITDTQYF
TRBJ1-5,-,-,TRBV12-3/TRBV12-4,TGTGCCAGCAGTTTTGAGCCGGGTCAGCCCCAGCATTTT,CASSFEPGQPQHF
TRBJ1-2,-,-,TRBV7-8,TGTGCCAGCAGCTCCCTGAGCAGGGTCTATGGCTACACCTTC,CASSSLSRVYGYTF
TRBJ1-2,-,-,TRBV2,TGTGCCAGCAGTGAAGCGCTTTTCATGAGGGGGGACTATGGCTACACCTTC,CASSEALFMRGDYGYTF
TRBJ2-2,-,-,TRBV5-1,TGCGCCAGCAGCCGGGAAGCGTGGGGAGGCCCCGGGGAGCTGTTTTTT,CASSREAWGGPGELFF
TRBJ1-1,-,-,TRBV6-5,TGTGCCAGCGCCGGGGAGGACACTGAAGCTTTCTTT,CASAGEDTEAFF
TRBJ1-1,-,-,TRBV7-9,TGTGCCAGCAGCTTAGAAGGCCGGACTGAAGCTTTCTTT,CASSLEGRTEAFF
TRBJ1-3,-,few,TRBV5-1,TGCGCCAGCAGCCGGACACGGTTAGACTCTGGAAACACCATATATTTT,CASSRTRLDSGNTIYF
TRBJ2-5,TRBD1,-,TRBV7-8,TGTGCCAGCAGCCAGGGGGCGGTCGGGGAGACCCAGTACTTC,CASSQGAVGETQYF
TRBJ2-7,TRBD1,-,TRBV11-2,TGTGCCAGCAGCTCCGGGACAGGGGTCTCCTACGAGCAGTACTTC,CASSSGTGVSYEQYF
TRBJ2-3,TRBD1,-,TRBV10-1,TGCGCCAGCAGGGCTGGGACAGGGGGCGAGACAGATACGCAGTATTTT,CASRAGTGGETDTQYF
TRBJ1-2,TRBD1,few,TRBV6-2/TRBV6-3,TGTGCCAGCAGTTTACAGGGGCCCAGAAACTATGGCTACACCTTC,CASSLQGPRNYGYTF
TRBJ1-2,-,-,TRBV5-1,TGCGCCAGCAGCTTGGACGCCATCCCGTCAGATGGCTACACCTTC,CASSLDAIPSDGYTF